The T cell receptor (beta chain) described here comes from a study of blood T cell repertoires in COVID-19. Some clones are missing from TCRdb's copy, which holds only in-frame ones; the method was immunoSEQ multiplex PCR. This sample has 95,000 to 100,000 clones, with roughly 85% found just once. The origin of this receptor is a woman aged 70-85 years with active or convalescent COVID-19. Sequencing was performed on peripheral blood.

CDR3 residues: CASSQRTSGRVGNNEQFF. The CDR3 bases are TGCGCCAGCAGCCAGCGGACTAGCGGGAGAGTGGGGAACAATGAGCAGTTCTTC. The chain links TRBV4-1 to TRBJ2-1; the match to TRBD2 covers 13 bases. V lost 3 bases, J lost 5 bases, and 10 bases stayed unmatched. The germline V gene encodes CDR1 MGHRA and CDR2 YSYEKL. CDR3 size: 18 residues.